The 23 T cell receptor beta chains below all came from one sample that was sequenced in a study of blood T cells in healthy people across ages (dated by TCRdb to between 2014 and 2017). The receptor library was made with 5' RACE. Sequencing relied on an Illumina HiSeq 2500. A second PCR of roughly 6 to 11 cycles was run with a J-beta primer mix and a sample-barcoded 5' primer. Using fastp trimming at Q25 and MiXCR clonotype assembly, TCRdb reanalyzed the public sequencing data and kept in-frame beta chains. For every CDR3 protein sequence, its rows merge into one entry that carries the most common genes and DNA. The sample table shows under 850,000 distinct CDR3 sequences, and around 34% are seen once. The ten largest make up roughly 13% of the sample. Sequencing was carried out using blood. Receptors originate from a young man in good health.

The sample holds a few counts of this clonotype. The chain couples TRBV7-3 to TRBJ2-1; 9 bases map to TRBD2. This CDR3 has 15 residues. With 5 bases clipped from V and 4 bases from J, the junction kept 6 bases outside the gene matches. Germline V gene data show CDR1 as SGHTA and CDR2 as FQGTGA. CDR3 amino acids: CASSITSGFYNEQFF. The CDR3 nucleotides are TGTGCCAGCAGCATCACTAGCGGGTTTTACAATGAGCAGTTCTTC.

The chain employs TRBV7-9 and TRBJ1-1, with D maybe TRBD1 (6 bases). This CDR3 region has 18 residues. Germline V gene data show CDR1 as SEHNR and CDR2 as FQNEAQ (reference sequence). V shed 1 base and J shed 0 bases, with 18 bases lying between them. The CDR3 reads CASSLGGGLAVVNTEAFF. CDR3 nucleotides: TGTGCCAGCAGCTTAGGAGGGGGTTTGGCGGTGGTGAACACTGAAGCTTTCTTT.

This clonotype has at least ten counts. The chain uses TRBV29-1 and TRBJ2-5; no firm D call. V was shortened by 1 base and J by 5 bases, with 17 bases between the two germline ends. This CDR3 comprises 15 residues. Germline CDR1 is SQVTM and CDR2 is ANQGSEA. The CDR3: CSVEALRSLRETQYF. CDR3 in DNA: TGCAGCGTTGAAGCCCTTCGTTCCTTACGCGAGACCCAGTACTTC.

This clonotype was observed a handful of times. V and J are TRBV19 and TRBJ2-1; 7 bases match TRBD1. The CDR3 contains 12 residues. Per germline, CDR1 LNHDA and CDR2 SQIVND (reference sequence). After removal of 6 bases from V and 6 bases from J, the junction contained 2 bases not matched to a gene. Written as DNA, the CDR3 is TGTGCCAGTAGAACAGGGGCCAATGAGCAGTTCTTC. Translation: CASRTGANEQFF.

Regarding this clonotype: This may come from a read error, since a much larger clone is one base off. The chain employs TRBV20-1 and TRBJ2-7; TRBD2 is a possible D gene (7 bases). This CDR3 contains 17 residues. The germline CDR1 and CDR2 sequences are DFQATT and SNEGSKA (reference sequence). The V gene lost 4 bases and the J gene lost 7 bases, with 29 bases spanning the gap. Here the CDR3 DNA reads TGCAGTGCTATCCCCCCAGCGGCGGGGGCCATCGAGAATGAGCAGTACTTC. It encodes CSAIPPAAGAIENEQYF.

This clonotype showed up just a few times. A much larger clone differs by one base, so this may be a read error. The gene calls are TRBV6-6 and TRBJ1-1, with D possibly matching TRBD1 (6 bases). Germline lookup yields CDR1 MNHNY and CDR2 SVGAGI (reference sequence). The CDR3 contains 13 residues. The V end lost 9 bases, the J end lost 4 bases, and 15 bases lay between the germline ends. The CDR3 DNA reads TGTGCCAGTGCCCCAGGGGCGGTCACTGAAGCTTTCTTT. Its protein is CASAPGAVTEAFF.

The chain joins TRBV7-9 to TRBJ2-5; no reliable D call. The CDR3 is 12 amino acids. CDR1 and CDR2 (germline): SEHNR, FQNEAQ (reference sequence). Trimming removed 5 bases from V and 0 bases from J, with 4 bases in between. The CDR3 bases are TGTGCCAGCAGCGGGAACCAAGAGACCCAGTACTTC. Translating gives CASSGNQETQYF.

The CDR3 DNA is TGTGCCAGCAGTTCTCCCCCAGGGGGCACAGGGTCGGTCGCAGATACGCAGTATTTT. This codes for CASSSPPGGTGSVADTQYF. The chain combines TRBV27 with TRBJ2-3; 8 nucleotides line up with TRBD1. CDR1 and CDR2 from the germline V gene are MNHEY and SMNVEV (reference sequence). The trim removed 4 bases at V and 4 bases at J, leaving 19 bases unmatched. The CDR3 contains 19 residues.

J is TRBJ2-3 and V is TRBV20-1; D could derive from TRBD1 or TRBD2 (5 bases each). V dropped 6 bases and J dropped 4 bases, with 14 bases sitting between them. The CDR3 has 13 residues. The V gene's germline CDR1 is DFQATT and CDR2 SNEGSKA (reference sequence). The CDR3, as DNA: TGCAGTGCCAAACCCTTGGGGGCAGATACGCAGTATTTT. Encoded protein: CSAKPLGADTQYF.

This clonotype has more than one count but fewer than ten. The chain has TRBV12-3 or TRBV12-4 and TRBJ1-5; D is unclear. This CDR3 has 14 amino acids. Deletions cut 2 bases from V and 5 bases from J, with 10 bases between. CDR3 loop: CASSLRVEDQPQHF. In DNA form, the CDR3 reads TGTGCCAGCAGTTTAAGGGTGGAAGATCAGCCCCAGCATTTT.

This sequence joins TRBV7-8 and TRBJ1-5; D gene uncertain. The V and J ends lost 2 bases and 3 bases respectively, with 14 bases between them. Germline V lookup: CDR1 SGHVS, CDR2 FQNEAQ. CDR3 length: 16 amino acids. The CDR3 loop is CASSLSVEESNQPQHF. The CDR3 coding sequence is TGTGCCAGCAGCTTATCGGTTGAAGAATCCAATCAGCCCCAGCATTTT.

J is TRBJ2-7 and V is TRBV6-2 or TRBV6-3; TRBD2 matches at 7 bases. Germline V gives CDR1 MNHEY, CDR2 SVGEGT. The J segment lost 0 bases and the V segment lost 10 bases, leaving 6 bases of the junction unmatched. This CDR3 spans 13 amino acids. CDR3 in amino acids: CATGTSDSYEQYF. CDR3 nucleotides: TGTGCCACCGGAACTAGCGACTCCTACGAGCAGTACTTC.

About this clonotype: A read error may explain this, as a much larger clone is one base away. The chain has TRBV4-1 and TRBJ2-5; D is undetermined. Matching the DNA end better, TRBJ2-1 makes the J call doubtful. The CDR3 contains 15 residues. The germline V gene has CDR1 MGHRA and CDR2 YSYEKL. The CDR3 DNA reads as TGCGCCAGCAGCCAAGATTGGCAGGATCAAGAGACCCAGTTCTTC. Residues: CASSQDWQDQETQFF.

The chain has TRBV6-6 and TRBJ1-2, with D hard to call. The CDR3 has 15 amino acids. Trimming cost V 2 bases and J 4 bases, with 14 bases left between them. Looked up from germline, CDR1 is MNHNY and CDR2 is SVGAGI (reference sequence). The CDR3 nucleotides are TGTGCCAGCAGTTACGGACTGGCCCCTAGCTATGGCTACACCTTC. It codes for CASSYGLAPSYGYTF.

This clonotype was seen a single time. A read error is possible here, since a much larger clone lies one base away. The genes are TRBV5-1 and TRBJ2-1; 12 bases match TRBD1. V lost 7 bases to trimming and J lost 12 bases; unmatched junction nucleotides: 14. Germline V gives CDR1 SGHRS, CDR2 YFSETQ. There are 15 residues in the CDR3. CDR3 nucleotide sequence: TGCGCCAGCGGACGCCGGGACAGGGGGCGGAGTGCGCAGTTCTTC. This translates into CASGRRDRGRSAQFF.

The gene calls are TRBV9 and TRBJ1-2; 9 bases are shared with TRBD1. Germline CDR1 is SGDLS and CDR2 is YYNGEE. Trimming removed 0 bases from V and 4 bases from J; junction bases left unmatched: 10. The CDR3 has 17 residues. CDR3 sequence: CASSVGLGGQGTYGYTF. CDR3 DNA: TGTGCCAGCAGCGTAGGATTGGGGGGACAGGGCACCTATGGCTACACCTTC.

This chain links TRBV6-5 with TRBJ2-1; 7 nucleotides agree with TRBD1. The CDR3 totals 16 residues. Per the germline V gene, CDR1 is MNHEY and CDR2 is SVGAGI. J was trimmed by 1 base and V by 5 bases; bases with no gene match: 8. The CDR3 region is CASSPRDSLSYNEQFF. The CDR3 region has the DNA TGTGCCAGCAGTCCCCGGGACAGCCTGTCCTACAATGAGCAGTTCTTC.

This clonotype came up a few times. The gene calls are TRBV2 and TRBJ1-6; D call uncertain. The length of the CDR3 is 15 residues. CDR1 is SNHLY and CDR2 is FYNNEI in the germline V gene. Trimming pared 3 bases from V and 7 bases from J, leaving 13 bases between. The CDR3 DNA is TGTGCCAGCAGTGAGGGCCAGGCCGAAAATTCACCCCTCCACTTT. Translation gives CASSEGQAENSPLHF.

The chain has TRBV12-3 or TRBV12-4 and TRBJ1-3; a weak D match, TRBD1 (6 bases). The CDR3 totals 19 residues. V gave up 1 base and J gave up 0 bases, with 19 bases separating them. As DNA, the CDR3 is TGTGCCAGCAGTTTAGTGGGCAGGGGACTTACCAACTCTGGAAACACCATATATTTT. Its translation is CASSLVGRGLTNSGNTIYF.

A note on this clonotype: At one end the junction does not follow the germline gene, possibly because of a read error. The chain couples TRBV7-2 to TRBJ2-7; D unresolved. CDR1 and CDR2 (germline): SGHTA, FQGNSA. The CDR3 runs 11 residues. The CDR3 region is CANSLLYEQYF. As DNA, the CDR3 is TGTGCCAACAGCTTACTGTACGAGCAGTACTTC. The entire variable domain, with the rest obtained from reference TRBV7-2 and TRBJ2-7, is as follows: GAGVSQSPSNKVTEKGKDVELRCDPISGHTALYWYRQSLGQGLEFLIYFQGNSAPDKSGLPSDRFSAERTGGSVSTLTIQRTQQEDSAVYLCANSLLYEQYFGPGTRLTVT.

The V call is TRBV4-3, the J call TRBJ2-1; D possibly uses TRBD1 or TRBD2 (5 bases each). This CDR3 contains 12 residues. The V end lost 8 bases, the J end lost 9 bases, and 14 bases lay between the germline ends. Looked up from germline, CDR1 is LGHNA and CDR2 is YSLEER. The CDR3 DNA is TGCGCCAGCCCCCGAACGGGACGTGAGCAGTTCTTC. It translates to CASPRTGREQFF.

This chain connects TRBV3-1 to TRBJ2-3, with D possibly TRBD1 on 5 matching bases. Between the trimmed V and J ends, which lost 4 bases and 0 bases, there was a span of 14 bases. Germline-derived CDR1 and CDR2 are LGHDT and YNNKEL (reference sequence). The CDR3 has 16 amino acids. The CDR3 nucleotides read TGTGCCAGCAGCCCCACCGGACAACTTAGCACAGATACGCAGTATTTT. This encodes CASSPTGQLSTDTQYF.

The chain combines TRBV5-1 with TRBJ1-1; D ambiguous. The germline V gene has CDR1 SGHRS and CDR2 YFSETQ. Between the trimmed V and J ends, which lost 8 bases and 1 base, there was a span of 15 bases. The CDR3 is 14 residues long. The CDR3 nucleotides read TGCGCCAGTCGGGCTCCTTACCAGAACACTGAAGCTTTCTTT. Amino acid sequence: CASRAPYQNTEAFF. Filled out from reference TRBV5-1 and TRBJ1-1, the complete variable domain reads KAGVTQTPRYLIKTRGQQVTLSCSPISGHRSVSWYQQTPGQGLQFLFEYFSETQRNKGNFPGRFSGRQFSNSRSEMNVSTLELGDSALYLCASRAPYQNTEAFFGQGTRLTVV.